This is a list of T cell receptor beta chains from one sample in a study of beta chain features in type 1 diabetes. Clones were read by immunoSEQ multiplex PCR, and TCRdb kept only the in-frame ones, dropping some. The data contain 600,000 to 650,000 clones, roughly a sixth of them singletons. The sequenced sample was naive CD4+ T cells from blood. Receptor source: a man between 18 and 29 years old in good health. The CDR3 runs from the conserved cysteine through the conserved F or W. A D gene is named only where the DNA matches it firmly. Rows give clone size only sometimes, using once, few, many, or a class for an expanded clone.

-	TRBD1	TRBV2	TRBJ2-3	CASSEARGRTDTQYF	TGTGCCAGCAGTGAAGCAAGGGGGCGCACAGATACGCAGTATTTT
-	-	TRBV9	TRBJ2-5	CASSVTPAQETQYF	TGTGCCAGCAGCGTAACTCCAGCCCAAGAGACCCAGTACTTC
-	-	TRBV28	TRBJ2-1	CASAEYNEQFF	TGTGCCAGCGCAGAGTACAATGAGCAGTTCTTC
-	TRBD2	TRBV27	TRBJ2-7	CASSPRGGTSGRRVEQYF	TGTGCCAGCAGTCCCCGGGGCGGGACTAGCGGGAGGCGGGTCGAGCAGTACTTC
-	-	TRBV28	TRBJ2-2	CASIEQANTGELFF	TGTGCCAGCATCGAACAGGCGAACACCGGGGAGCTGTTTTTT
-	TRBD1	TRBV9	TRBJ2-3	CASSVVGSGTGGIYTQYF	TGTGCCAGCAGCGTAGTAGGATCGGGGACAGGGGGCATATATACGCAGTATTTT
few	-	TRBV18	TRBJ2-7	CASSEDAGSWEQYF	TGTGCCAGCTCAGAGGATGCGGGATCGTGGGAGCAGTACTTC
few	TRBD1	TRBV28	TRBJ2-1	CASSLFPRQGAFYEQFF	TGTGCCAGCAGTTTATTTCCTCGGCAGGGGGCTTTCTATGAGCAGTTCTTC
few	TRBD1	TRBV4-3	TRBJ2-3	CASSRLDRGSTDTQYF	TGCGCCAGCAGCCGATTAGACAGGGGGAGCACAGATACGCAGTATTTT
-	-	TRBV7-3	TRBJ1-6	CASSLDSAAVNSPLHF	TGTGCCAGCAGCTTGGACAGTGCCGCGGTGAATTCACCCCTCCACTTT
-	TRBD2	TRBV7-3	TRBJ2-5	CASSQMGLAQETQYF	TGTGCCAGCAGCCAAATGGGACTAGCGCAAGAGACCCAGTACTTC
-	TRBD1	TRBV19	TRBJ1-2	CASSRTGGESYGYTF	TGTGCCAGTAGTCGAACAGGGGGCGAGTCCTATGGCTACACCTTC
-	-	TRBV10-3	TRBJ2-7	CAIGGTGSYEQYF	TGTGCCATCGGGGGAACAGGGTCATACGAGCAGTACTTC
-	TRBD1	TRBV10-3	TRBJ2-1	CAITKGAAYNEQFF	TGTGCCATCACCAAGGGGGCGGCCTACAATGAGCAGTTCTTC
-	-	TRBV30	TRBJ1-3	CAWSVGGFRTKSGNTIYF	TGTGCCTGGAGTGTAGGAGGTTTTAGGACCAAATCTGGAAACACCATATATTTT
-	TRBD2	TRBV27	TRBJ2-3	CASSSRTSGGAPPDTQYF	TGTGCCAGCAGTTCCCGGACTAGCGGGGGGGCCCCCCCAGATACGCAGTATTTT
-	TRBD2	TRBV4-3	TRBJ2-1	CASSRQGGRGTYNEQFF	TGCGCCAGCAGCCGGCAGGGAGGGCGGGGAACCTACAATGAGCAGTTCTTC
few	TRBD1	TRBV7-9	TRBJ2-5	CASSLGGTVTSETQYF	TGTGCCAGCAGCTTAGGGGGGACAGTCACGTCAGAGACCCAGTACTTC
-	-	TRBV2	TRBJ1-4	CASSFQGTTNEKLFF	TGTGCCAGCAGTTTCCAGGGTACCACTAATGAAAAACTGTTTTTT
-	TRBD1	TRBV28	TRBJ1-2	CASSSGTGDYGYTF	TGTGCCAGCAGTTCCGGGACAGGGGACTATGGCTACACCTTC
-	TRBD2	TRBV28	TRBJ2-7	CASSSNRLAAYEQYF	TGTGCCAGCAGCTCCAATCGACTAGCGGCCTACGAGCAGTACTTC
-	-	TRBV2	TRBJ2-5	CASTLRPSGTKETQYF	TGTGCCAGCACCTTACGCCCAAGCGGAACTAAAGAGACCCAGTACTTC
few	-	TRBV6-5	TRBJ1-6	CASRQGSSYNSPLHF	TGTGCCAGCAGACAGGGAAGCTCCTATAATTCACCCCTCCACTTT
-	-	TRBV5-6	TRBJ1-1	CASSSGGRGNTEAFF	TGTGCCAGCAGCTCCGGTGGAAGGGGGAACACTGAAGCTTTCTTT
few	-	TRBV20-1	TRBJ1-1	CSARVGEAFF	TGCAGTGCTAGAGTGGGGGAAGCTTTCTTT
few	TRBD1	TRBV2	TRBJ1-5	CASSPDGQGGNQPQHF	TGTGCCAGCAGCCCCGATGGACAGGGCGGCAATCAGCCCCAGCATTTT
-	TRBD2	TRBV29-1	TRBJ2-7	CSVAGLASYEQYF	TGCAGCGTTGCGGGACTAGCGAGCTACGAGCAGTACTTC
-	-	TRBV11-2	TRBJ2-1	CASSLGSGGSSYNEQFF	TGTGCCAGCAGCTTAGGGAGTGGGGGGAGCTCCTACAATGAGCAGTTCTTC
-	TRBD2	TRBV7-9	TRBJ2-3	CASSSRRVAGGPTDTQYF	TGTGCCAGCAGCTCCCGTAGGGTAGCGGGAGGGCCGACAGATACGCAGTATTTT
-	-	TRBV27	TRBJ2-7	CASSPTRLIQSYEQYF	TGTGCCAGCAGTCCTACCCGACTAATTCAATCCTACGAGCAGTACTTC
-	TRBD1	TRBV4-2	TRBJ1-2	CASSPRTGGRYGYTF	TGTGCCAGCAGCCCTCGGACAGGGGGCCGCTATGGCTACACCTTC
-	TRBD2	TRBV29-1	TRBJ2-5	CSVLTSGQETQYF	TGCAGCGTTTTGACTAGCGGACAAGAGACCCAGTACTTC
-	TRBD2	TRBV4-3	TRBJ2-1	CASSQDLRREYNEQFF	TGCGCCAGCAGCCAAGATCTGCGGCGGGAGTACAATGAGCAGTTCTTC
-	TRBD1	TRBV29-1	TRBJ1-5	CSVAPGGGEQPQHF	TGCAGCGTTGCCCCCGGAGGGGGCGAACAGCCCCAGCATTTT
few	-	TRBV28	TRBJ1-5	CASSFGGRGNQPQHF	TGTGCCAGCAGTTTTGGTGGTCGCGGCAATCAGCCCCAGCATTTT
few	TRBD2	TRBV9	TRBJ2-5	CASSVVPSGGPKTQYF	TGTGCCAGCAGCGTAGTCCCTAGCGGGGGGCCCAAGACCCAGTACTTC
-	TRBD2	TRBV10-3	TRBJ2-1	CAITAGGTWTGYNEQFF	TGTGCCATCACCGCGGGAGGGACATGGACCGGTTACAATGAGCAGTTCTTC
-	TRBD1	TRBV2	TRBJ2-5	CASSEQGAKGETQYF	TGTGCCAGCAGTGAACAGGGGGCAAAAGGGGAGACCCAGTACTTC
few	TRBD2	TRBV18	TRBJ2-7	CASSLAGVEIEQYF	TGTGCCAGCTCTCTAGCGGGAGTAGAGATCGAGCAGTACTTC
-	TRBD1	TRBV14	TRBJ2-7	CASSLIWTGTREQYF	TGTGCCAGCAGCCTGATCTGGACAGGGACTCGCGAGCAGTACTTC
-	TRBD1	TRBV7-9	TRBJ2-1	CASSLRDRGRRGEQFF	TGTGCCAGCAGCCTCCGGGACAGGGGGCGCAGGGGTGAGCAGTTCTTC
few	TRBD1	TRBV27	TRBJ1-2	CASSFAKGAYGYTF	TGTGCCAGCAGTTTTGCTAAGGGGGCCTATGGCTACACCTTC
few	-	TRBV4-1	TRBJ2-1	CASSLEARHEQFF	TGCGCCAGCAGCCTCGAAGCGAGGCATGAGCAGTTCTTC
few	TRBD2	TRBV7-2	TRBJ2-7	CASSLVTSGTYEQYF	TGTGCCAGCAGCTTAGTAACTAGCGGAACCTACGAGCAGTACTTC
few	TRBD2	TRBV30	TRBJ2-4	CAWSLLGTSGSGANIQYF	TGTGCCTGGAGTCTCCTAGGGACTAGCGGGTCCGGCGCGAACATTCAGTACTTC
-	TRBD1	TRBV4-3	TRBJ1-6	CASSQIDRGRTPLHF	TGCGCCAGCAGTCAAATTGACAGGGGAAGGACACCCCTCCACTTT
few	TRBD2	TRBV29-1	TRBJ2-1	CSAPLAGSSYNEQFF	TGCAGCGCGCCTTTAGCGGGGAGCTCCTACAATGAGCAGTTCTTC
few	TRBD2	TRBV4-1	TRBJ2-7	CASSQGLAGVRGQYF	TGCGCCAGCAGCCAGGGACTAGCGGGAGTAAGAGGGCAGTACTTC
few	TRBD1	TRBV18	TRBJ1-1	CASSPRTGANTEAFF	TGTGCCAGCTCACCTCGGACAGGGGCTAACACTGAAGCTTTCTTT
few	TRBD2	TRBV9	TRBJ2-5	CASSQLAGGPETQYF	TGTGCCAGCAGTCAACTAGCGGGGGGGCCGGAGACCCAGTACTTC
-	-	TRBV28	TRBJ2-3	CASSLRGFTDTQYF	TGTGCCAGCAGCCTTCGAGGGTTCACAGATACGCAGTATTTT
-	-	TRBV6-6	TRBJ2-3	CASSYPSSDTQYF	TGTGCCAGCAGTTACCCCAGCTCGGATACGCAGTATTTT
few	-	TRBV11-2	TRBJ2-7	CASSLVRRSPYEQYF	TGTGCCAGCAGCTTAGTACGCAGGTCCCCCTACGAGCAGTACTTC
-	-	TRBV18	TRBJ1-5	CASSSGQGGRQPQHF	TGTGCCAGCTCATCGGGACAAGGGGGACGTCAGCCCCAGCATTTT
-	TRBD1	TRBV15	TRBJ2-7	CATSKATGTYEQYF	TGTGCCACCAGCAAAGCGACAGGGACCTACGAGCAGTACTTC
few	TRBD2	TRBV4-1	TRBJ2-7	CASSQEVASGSYEQYF	TGCGCCAGCAGCCAAGAGGTTGCTAGCGGATCCTACGAGCAGTACTTC
-	TRBD2	TRBV5-1	TRBJ2-5	CASSRHSGTWEETQYF	TGCGCCAGCAGCAGACATAGCGGGACTTGGGAAGAGACCCAGTACTTC